Listed below are T cell receptor beta chains from one sample, sequenced in a study of graft-versus-host responses after intestinal transplantation. What these receptors recognize is not known. Profiling relied on immunoSEQ multiplex PCR, and the TCRdb table lists in-frame clones only, not all of them. The table lists 100,000 to 120,000 clones, just under 95% of them singletons. The starting material was unstimulated CD8+ T cells sorted from spleen or lymph node cells, obtained before intestinal transplant. These receptors all come from a human donor who received an intestinal transplant. Both conserved end residues are part of each CDR3. D genes are given only for firm matches. Clone size is shown for a subset of rows, as once, few, many or a class of expanded clone.

V	D	size	J	CDR3	DNA
TRBV9	TRBD2	.	TRBJ2-1	CASSVAGGSYNEQFF	TGTGCCAGCAGCGTAGCGGGAGGTTCCTACAATGAGCAGTTCTTC
TRBV27	.	.	TRBJ2-7	CASGRGGHEQYF	TGTGCCAGCGGTAGGGGGGGCCACGAGCAGTACTTC
TRBV9	TRBD1	once	TRBJ1-2	CASSVGGTGGGYGYTF	TGTGCCAGCAGCGTAGGTGGGACAGGGGGGGGCTATGGCTACACCTTC
TRBV5-6	.	.	TRBJ2-7	CASSSGYEQYF	TGTGCCAGCAGCTCAGGCTACGAGCAGTACTTC
TRBV2	TRBD2	.	TRBJ2-3	CASMSGRTTDTQYF	TGTGCCAGCATGAGCGGGAGGACCACAGATACGCAGTATTTT
TRBV6-4	.	.	TRBJ2-7	CASSEWTETTTYEQYF	TGTGCCAGCAGTGAATGGACGGAGACCACGACCTACGAGCAGTACTTC
TRBV7-6	.	.	TRBJ2-7	CASSLDLSYEQYF	TGTGCCAGCAGCTTAGACCTCTCCTACGAGCAGTACTTC
TRBV28	.	.	TRBJ1-5	CAIHDGGGPLGQPQHF	TGTGCCATACACGACGGGGGGGGCCCATTAGGACAGCCCCAGCATTTT
TRBV18	.	.	TRBJ2-1	CASSLYPGQYNEQFF	TGTGCCAGCTCCCTCTACCCTGGACAGTACAATGAGCAGTTCTTC
TRBV28	.	few	TRBJ1-4	CASSLTGATNEKLFF	TGTGCCAGCAGTTTAACGGGGGCGACTAATGAAAAACTGTTTTTT
TRBV29-1	TRBD1	.	TRBJ2-2	CSSTGGGVPGELFF	TGCAGCTCCACAGGGGGCGGGGTACCCGGGGAGCTGTTTTTT
TRBV4-1	TRBD1	.	TRBJ2-7	CASSQSGTGNYEQYF	TGCGCCAGCAGCCAATCCGGGACAGGGAACTACGAGCAGTACTTC
TRBV7-3	.	.	TRBJ2-7	CASSFGPMIYEQYF	TGTGCCAGCAGCTTCGGACCAATGATCTACGAGCAGTACTTC
TRBV19	.	.	TRBJ1-5	CASTIFSRNQPQHF	TGTGCCAGTACCATTTTCAGTCGCAATCAGCCCCAGCATTTT
TRBV2	TRBD2	few	TRBJ2-7	CASRSGTAYEQYF	TGTGCCAGCAGGAGCGGGACGGCATACGAGCAGTACTTC
TRBV7-9	.	.	TRBJ1-1	CASSLAGEGEAFF	TGTGCCAGCAGCTTAGCGGGAGAGGGTGAAGCTTTCTTT
TRBV5-4	.	.	TRBJ2-7	CASSPGSSSYEQYF	TGTGCCAGCAGCCCGGGTTCAAGCTCCTACGAGCAGTACTTC
TRBV7-8	TRBD2	.	TRBJ2-1	CASSAGTSGRSYNEQFF	TGTGCCAGCAGCGCAGGGACTAGCGGGAGGTCCTACAATGAGCAGTTCTTC
TRBV6-5	TRBD1	.	TRBJ2-3	CASSQDRYHTDTQYF	TGTGCCAGCAGTCAGGACAGGTACCACACAGATACGCAGTATTTT
TRBV7-9	TRBD2	.	TRBJ2-4	CASSFEYGGGKNIQYF	TGTGCCAGCAGCTTTGAGTATGGCGGGGGTAAAAACATTCAGTACTTC
TRBV9	TRBD2	.	TRBJ2-5	CASSVGAGAGETQYF	TGTGCCAGCAGCGTAGGGGCGGGAGCGGGGGAGACCCAGTACTTC
TRBV7-3	TRBD2	.	TRBJ2-4	CASSKTSGGTNIQYF	TGTGCCAGCAGCAAGACTAGCGGAGGGACGAACATTCAGTACTTC
TRBV9	.	.	TRBJ1-3	CASSATGSGNTIYF	TGTGCCAGCAGCGCGACAGGCTCTGGAAACACCATATATTTT
TRBV6-5	.	once	TRBJ2-2	CASSYAPGTGELFF	TGTGCCAGCAGTTATGCCCCTGGTACCGGGGAGCTGTTTTTT
TRBV30	.	.	TRBJ1-2	CAWTESSSGYTF	TGTGCGTGGACAGAGTCAAGTAGTGGCTACACCTTC
TRBV28	.	.	TRBJ1-2	CASSNRTPGGPGGYTF	TGTGCCAGCAGTAACCGAACCCCTGGGGGGCCGGGTGGCTACACCTTC
TRBV2	TRBD1	.	TRBJ1-1	CASREEDRDPEAFF	TGTGCCAGCAGAGAAGAGGACAGGGATCCTGAAGCTTTCTTT
TRBV10-3	.	once	TRBJ1-5	CAISNSPEQPQHF	TGTGCCATCAGTAATTCCCCCGAACAGCCCCAGCATTTT
TRBV19	TRBD1	once	TRBJ1-2	CASSITTGANYGYTF	TGTGCCAGTAGTATAACAACAGGGGCTAACTATGGCTACACCTTC
TRBV27	.	.	TRBJ1-5	CASSVTRNQPQHF	TGTGCCAGCAGTGTAACCCGTAATCAGCCCCAGCATTTT
TRBV2	.	.	TRBJ2-1	CASEEGHSSYNEQFF	TGTGCCAGCGAAGAGGGTCACAGCTCCTACAATGAGCAGTTCTTC
TRBV7-3	.	.	TRBJ1-1	CASSLGVGSEAFF	TGTGCCAGCAGCTTGGGGGTGGGATCTGAAGCTTTCTTT
TRBV5-1	.	.	TRBJ2-5	CASSLLKDPGETQYF	TGCGCCAGCAGCCTACTCAAAGACCCAGGGGAGACCCAGTACTTC
TRBV29-1	TRBD1	.	TRBJ1-4	CSVEEGTGGKLFF	TGCAGCGTTGAAGAAGGGACAGGGGGAAAACTGTTTTTT
TRBV7-2	.	.	TRBJ1-5	CASSSTGLAHQPQHF	TGTGCCAGCAGCTCGACCGGACTGGCTCATCAGCCCCAGCATTTT
TRBV29-1	TRBD2	.	TRBJ2-1	CSVNPGLNNEQFF	TGCAGCGTGAACCCGGGACTAAACAATGAGCAGTTCTTC
TRBV2	TRBD2	.	TRBJ2-4	CASSSFLTSGNSLAKNIQYF	TGTGCCAGCAGTTCCTTTTTGACTAGCGGGAACTCTCTAGCCAAAAACATTCAGTACTTC